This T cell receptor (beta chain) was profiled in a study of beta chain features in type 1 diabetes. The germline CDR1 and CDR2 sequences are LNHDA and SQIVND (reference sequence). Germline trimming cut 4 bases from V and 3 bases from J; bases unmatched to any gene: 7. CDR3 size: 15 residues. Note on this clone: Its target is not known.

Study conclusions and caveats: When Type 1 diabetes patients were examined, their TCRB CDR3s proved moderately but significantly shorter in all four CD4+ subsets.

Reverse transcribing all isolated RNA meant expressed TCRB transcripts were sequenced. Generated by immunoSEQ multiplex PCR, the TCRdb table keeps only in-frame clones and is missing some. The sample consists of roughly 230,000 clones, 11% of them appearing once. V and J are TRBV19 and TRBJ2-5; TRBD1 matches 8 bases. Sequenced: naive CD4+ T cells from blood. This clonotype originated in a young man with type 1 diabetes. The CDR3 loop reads CASSRTGTGKETQYF. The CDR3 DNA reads TGTGCCAGTAGTAGGACAGGGACTGGAAAAGAGACCCAGTACTTC.